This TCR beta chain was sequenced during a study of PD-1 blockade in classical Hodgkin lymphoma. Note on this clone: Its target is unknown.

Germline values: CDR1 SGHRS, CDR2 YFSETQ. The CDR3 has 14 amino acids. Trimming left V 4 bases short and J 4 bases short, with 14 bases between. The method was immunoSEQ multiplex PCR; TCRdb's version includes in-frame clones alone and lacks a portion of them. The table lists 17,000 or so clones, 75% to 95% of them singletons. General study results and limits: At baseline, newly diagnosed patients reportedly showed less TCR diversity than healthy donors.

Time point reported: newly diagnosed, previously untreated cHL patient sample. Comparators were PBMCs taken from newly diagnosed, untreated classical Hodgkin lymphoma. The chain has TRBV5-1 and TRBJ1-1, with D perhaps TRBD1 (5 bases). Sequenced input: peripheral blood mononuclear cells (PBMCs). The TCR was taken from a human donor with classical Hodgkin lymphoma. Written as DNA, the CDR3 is TGCGCCAGCAGCCGAGCAGGGCCCCCCACTGAAGCTTTCTTT. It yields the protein CASSRAGPPTEAFF.